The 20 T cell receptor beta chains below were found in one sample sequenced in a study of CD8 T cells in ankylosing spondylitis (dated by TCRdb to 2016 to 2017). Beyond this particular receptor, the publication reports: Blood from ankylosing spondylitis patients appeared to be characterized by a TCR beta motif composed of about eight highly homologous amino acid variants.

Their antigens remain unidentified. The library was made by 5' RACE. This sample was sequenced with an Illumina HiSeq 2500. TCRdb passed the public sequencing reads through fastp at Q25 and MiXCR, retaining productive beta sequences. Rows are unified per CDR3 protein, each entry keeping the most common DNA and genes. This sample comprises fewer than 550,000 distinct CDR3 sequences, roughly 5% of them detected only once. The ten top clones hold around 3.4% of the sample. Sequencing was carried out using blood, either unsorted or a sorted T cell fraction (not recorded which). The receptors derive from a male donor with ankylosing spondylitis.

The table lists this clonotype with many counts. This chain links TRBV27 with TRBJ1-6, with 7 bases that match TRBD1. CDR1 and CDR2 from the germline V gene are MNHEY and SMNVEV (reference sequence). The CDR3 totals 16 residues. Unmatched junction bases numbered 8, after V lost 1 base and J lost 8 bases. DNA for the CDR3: TGTGCCAGCAGTTTATACCAGGGGGTATTTGATTCACCCCTCCACTTT. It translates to CASSLYQGVFDSPLHF.

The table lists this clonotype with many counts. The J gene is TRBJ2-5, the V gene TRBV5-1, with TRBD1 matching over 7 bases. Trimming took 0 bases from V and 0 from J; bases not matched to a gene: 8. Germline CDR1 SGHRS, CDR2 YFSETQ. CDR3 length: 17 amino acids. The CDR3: CASSLGDSWGYQETQYF. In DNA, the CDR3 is TGCGCCAGCAGCTTGGGGGACAGTTGGGGGTACCAAGAGACCCAGTACTTC. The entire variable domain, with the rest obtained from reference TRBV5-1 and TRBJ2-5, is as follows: KAGVTQTPRYLIKTRGQQVTLSCSPISGHRSVSWYQQTPGQGLQFLFEYFSETQRNKGNFPGRFSGRQFSNSRSEMNVSTLELGDSALYLCASSLGDSWGYQETQYFGPGTRLLVL.

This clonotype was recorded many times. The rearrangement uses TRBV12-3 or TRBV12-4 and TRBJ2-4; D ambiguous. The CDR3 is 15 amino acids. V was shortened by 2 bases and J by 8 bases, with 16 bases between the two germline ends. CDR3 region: CASSLTHSMGDIQYF. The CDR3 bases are TGTGCCAGCAGTTTAACCCACTCTATGGGTGACATTCAGTACTTC.

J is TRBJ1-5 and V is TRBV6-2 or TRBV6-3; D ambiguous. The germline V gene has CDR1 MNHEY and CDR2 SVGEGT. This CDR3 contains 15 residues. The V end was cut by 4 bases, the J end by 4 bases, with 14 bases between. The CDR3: CASSSLGAVNQPQHF. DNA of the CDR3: TGTGCCAGCAGTTCTCTTGGCGCAGTTAATCAGCCCCAGCATTTT.

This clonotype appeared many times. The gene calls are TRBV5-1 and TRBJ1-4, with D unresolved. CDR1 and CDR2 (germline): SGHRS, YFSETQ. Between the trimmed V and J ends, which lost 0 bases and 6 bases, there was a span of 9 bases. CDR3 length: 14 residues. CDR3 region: CASSLGPVDEKLFF. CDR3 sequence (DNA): TGCGCCAGCAGCTTGGGGCCGGTAGATGAAAAACTGTTTTTT.

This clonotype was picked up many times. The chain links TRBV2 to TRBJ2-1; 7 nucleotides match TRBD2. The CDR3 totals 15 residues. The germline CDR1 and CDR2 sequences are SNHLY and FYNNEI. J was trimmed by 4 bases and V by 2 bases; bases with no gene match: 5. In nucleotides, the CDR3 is TGTGCCAGCAGTGAAATCGGGGGAGGGTACAATGAGCAGTTCTTC. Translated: CASSEIGGGYNEQFF.

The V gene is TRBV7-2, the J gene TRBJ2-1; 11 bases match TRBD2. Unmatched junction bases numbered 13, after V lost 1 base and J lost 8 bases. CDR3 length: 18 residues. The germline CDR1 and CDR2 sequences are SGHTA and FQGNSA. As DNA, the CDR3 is TGTGCCAGCAGCTTAGGGCTAGCGGGGGGCCAGCCCGACGATGAGCAGTTCTTC. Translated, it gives CASSLGLAGGQPDDEQFF.

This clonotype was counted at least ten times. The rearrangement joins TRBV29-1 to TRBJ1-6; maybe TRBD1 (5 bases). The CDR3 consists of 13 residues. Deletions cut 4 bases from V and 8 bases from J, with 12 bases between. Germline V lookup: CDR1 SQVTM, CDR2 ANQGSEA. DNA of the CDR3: TGCAGCGTTGGTCACGGGGGTGATTCACCCCTCCACTTT. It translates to CSVGHGGDSPLHF.

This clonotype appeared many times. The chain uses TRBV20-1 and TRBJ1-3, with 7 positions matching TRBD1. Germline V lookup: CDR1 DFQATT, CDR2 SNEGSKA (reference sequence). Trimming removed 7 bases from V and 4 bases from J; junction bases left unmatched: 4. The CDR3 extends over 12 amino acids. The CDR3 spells CSVSGGGNTIYF. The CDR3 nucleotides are TGCAGTGTTTCAGGGGGAGGAAACACCATATATTTT.

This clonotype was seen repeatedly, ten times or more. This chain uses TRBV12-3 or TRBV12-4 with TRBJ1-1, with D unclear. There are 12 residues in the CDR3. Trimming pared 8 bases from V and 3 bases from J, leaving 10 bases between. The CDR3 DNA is TGTGCCAGCGGCGAGATCGACACTGAAGCTTTCTTT. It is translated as CASGEIDTEAFF.

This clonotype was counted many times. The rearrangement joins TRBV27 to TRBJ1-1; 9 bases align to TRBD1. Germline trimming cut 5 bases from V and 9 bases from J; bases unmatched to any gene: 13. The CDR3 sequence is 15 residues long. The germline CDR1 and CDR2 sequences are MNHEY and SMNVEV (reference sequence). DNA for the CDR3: TGTGCCAGCAGTCAACCGGGACAGGGTAGAAAAAAAGCTTTCTTT. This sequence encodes CASSQPGQGRKKAFF.

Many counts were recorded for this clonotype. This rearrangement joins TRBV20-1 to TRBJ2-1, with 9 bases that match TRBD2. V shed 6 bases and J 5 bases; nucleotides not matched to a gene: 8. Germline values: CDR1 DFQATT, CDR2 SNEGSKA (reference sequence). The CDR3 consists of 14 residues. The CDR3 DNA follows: TGCAGTGCCCAACTAGCGGGCCCAAACAATGAGCAGTTCTTC. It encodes CSAQLAGPNNEQFF.

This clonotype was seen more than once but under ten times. CDR3 nucleotide sequence: TGTGCCAGCAGTGATATCGGGTACACTGAAGCTTTCTTT. Translation: CASSDIGYTEAFF. The genes are TRBV2 and TRBJ1-1; D call uncertain. Germline CDR1 is SNHLY and CDR2 is FYNNEI. V was pared by 3 bases and J by 3 bases, with 8 bases between. This CDR3 spans 13 amino acids.

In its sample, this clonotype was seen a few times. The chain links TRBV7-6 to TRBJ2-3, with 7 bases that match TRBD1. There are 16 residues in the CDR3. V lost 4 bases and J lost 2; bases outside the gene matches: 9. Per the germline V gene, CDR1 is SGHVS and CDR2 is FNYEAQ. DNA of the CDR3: TGTGCCAGCAGCTCCTTCCGACAGGGACCCACAGATACGCAGTATTTT. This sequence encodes CASSSFRQGPTDTQYF.

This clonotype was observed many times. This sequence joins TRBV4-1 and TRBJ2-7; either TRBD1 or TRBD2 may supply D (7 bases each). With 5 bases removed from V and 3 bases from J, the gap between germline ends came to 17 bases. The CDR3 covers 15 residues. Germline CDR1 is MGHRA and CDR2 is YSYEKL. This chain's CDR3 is CASSSRGGSVYEQYF. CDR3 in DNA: TGCGCCAGCAGCTCCAGGGGGGGATCTGTCTACGAGCAGTACTTC.

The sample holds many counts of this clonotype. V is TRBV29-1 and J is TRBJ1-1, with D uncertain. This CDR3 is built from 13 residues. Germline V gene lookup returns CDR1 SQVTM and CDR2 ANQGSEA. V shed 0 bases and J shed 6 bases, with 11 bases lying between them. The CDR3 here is CSVEDRVGPEAFF. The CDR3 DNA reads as TGCAGCGTTGAAGATCGAGTAGGACCTGAAGCTTTCTTT.

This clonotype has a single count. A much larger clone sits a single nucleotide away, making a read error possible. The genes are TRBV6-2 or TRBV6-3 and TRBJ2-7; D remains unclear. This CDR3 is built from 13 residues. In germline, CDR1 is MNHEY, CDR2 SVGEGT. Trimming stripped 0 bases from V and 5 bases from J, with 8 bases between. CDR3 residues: CASSYSYTNEQYF. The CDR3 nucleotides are TGTGCCAGCAGTTACTCCTACACGAACGAGCAGTACTTC.

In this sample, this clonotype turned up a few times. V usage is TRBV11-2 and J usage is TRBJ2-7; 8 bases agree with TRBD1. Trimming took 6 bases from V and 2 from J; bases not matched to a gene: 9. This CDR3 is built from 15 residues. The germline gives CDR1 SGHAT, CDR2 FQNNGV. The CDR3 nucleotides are TGTGCCAGCAGTCCCGGGACAGGTGTTACCTACGAGCAGTACTTC. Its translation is CASSPGTGVTYEQYF.

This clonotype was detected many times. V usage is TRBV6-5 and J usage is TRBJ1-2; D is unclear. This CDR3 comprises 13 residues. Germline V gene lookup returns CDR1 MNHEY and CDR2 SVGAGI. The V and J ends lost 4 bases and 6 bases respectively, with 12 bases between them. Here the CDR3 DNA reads TGTGCCAGCAGTTCCGGTCGAAGCAATGGCTACACCTTC. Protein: CASSSGRSNGYTF.

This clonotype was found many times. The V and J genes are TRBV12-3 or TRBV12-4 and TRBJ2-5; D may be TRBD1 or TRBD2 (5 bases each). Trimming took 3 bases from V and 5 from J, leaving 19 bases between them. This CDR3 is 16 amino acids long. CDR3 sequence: CASSFWSGATGETQYF. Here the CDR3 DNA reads TGTGCCAGCAGTTTTTGGAGCGGTGCTACAGGCGAGACCCAGTACTTC.